This passage covers 20 T cell receptor beta chains from one sample sequenced in a study of control samples from healthy donors and cancer patients. The protocol was immunoSEQ multiplex PCR, while the TCRdb copy is restricted to in-frame clones and leaves out a portion. The sample carries under 200,000 clones, about 94% recorded once. Sequencing was carried out using blood. The receptors here all came from a woman aged 40 to 50 in good health.

The chain carries TRBV11-2 and TRBJ2-3; TRBD2 agrees at 8 bases. Germline CDR1 and CDR2: SGHAT and FQNNGV. Trimming cost V 5 bases and J 0 bases; bases outside gene matches: 4. CDR3 length equals 15 residues. CDR3 protein: CASSLTGGSTDTQYF. The DNA of the CDR3 is TGTGCCAGCAGCCTCACGGGGGGGAGCACAGATACGCAGTATTTT. The full variable domain, completed using reference TRBV11-2 and TRBJ2-3, is EAGVAQSPRYKIIEKRQSVAFWCNPISGHATLYWYQQILGQGPKLLIQFQNNGVVDDSQLPKDRFSAERLKGVDSTLKIQPAKLEDSAVYLCASSLTGGSTDTQYFGPGTRLTVL.

The chain joins TRBV12-3 or TRBV12-4 to TRBJ1-1; no clear D. Trimming cost V 0 bases and J 11 bases, with 10 bases left between them. The CDR3 runs to 12 residues. CDR3 sequence reads: CASSLAGNQAFF. CDR3 in DNA: TGTGCCAGCAGTTTAGCCGGGAATCAGGCTTTCTTT.

The chain uses TRBV28 and TRBJ2-7; D is tentatively TRBD1 or TRBD2 (5 bases each). The CDR3 covers 14 residues. V lost 8 bases and J 0 bases, leaving 14 bases between the germline ends. Germline V gene data show CDR1 as MDHEN and CDR2 as SYDVKM. As DNA, the CDR3 is TGTGCCAGCCTTACAGGAGGAGGCTCCTACGAGCAGTACTTC. This translates into CASLTGGGSYEQYF.

In nucleotides, the CDR3 is TGTGCCAGCAGCTTAGGCGGGGTCCTCTCTGGAAACACCATATATTTT. Translated, it gives CASSLGGVLSGNTIYF. The J gene is TRBJ1-3, the V gene TRBV7-6, with D unclear. This CDR3 comprises 16 residues. Germline lookup yields CDR1 SGHVS and CDR2 FNYEAQ. V was trimmed by 1 base and J by 0 bases, leaving 10 bases between them.

The chain recombines TRBV5-1 with TRBJ2-1, with D perhaps being TRBD1 or TRBD2 (5 bases each). The CDR3 length is 17 residues. Trimming left V 3 bases short and J 5 bases short, with 21 bases between. Germline CDR1 and CDR2: SGHRS and YFSETQ. The CDR3 DNA follows: TGCGCCAGCAGCTCCAGAATGGGACCTGCTGGTGACAATGAGCAGTTCTTC. Its translation: CASSSRMGPAGDNEQFF.

This chain connects TRBV5-4 to TRBJ1-1; D gene unclear. Deletions cut 0 bases from V and 0 bases from J, with 6 bases between. From germline, CDR1 is SGHNT and CDR2 YYREEE (reference sequence). CDR3 length: 14 amino acids. CDR3 amino acids: CASSLVGMNTEAFF. As DNA, the CDR3 is TGTGCCAGCAGCTTGGTAGGGATGAACACTGAAGCTTTCTTT.

The rearrangement links TRBV6-5 to TRBJ1-3; D call uncertain. The CDR3 contains 12 residues. V was cut by 4 bases and J by 8 bases, with 9 bases left in between. Germline V CDR1 and CDR2: MNHEY, SVGAGI. The DNA for the CDR3 is TGTGCCAGCAGTTCCACCATGGACACCATATATTTT. Translated, it gives CASSSTMDTIYF.

The chain combines TRBV13 with TRBJ1-4, with D unclear. CDR3 length: 16 amino acids. V lost 5 bases and J 5 bases, leaving 18 bases between the germline ends. The V gene's germline CDR1 is PRHDT and CDR2 FYEKMQ (reference sequence). In DNA, the CDR3 is TGTGCCAGCAGCATCGGAATCGGGAGCGAGAATGAAAAACTGTTTTTT. Translating gives CASSIGIGSENEKLFF. The complete variable domain, with remaining parts taken from reference TRBV13 and TRBJ1-4, reads AAGVIQSPRHLIKEKRETATLKCYPIPRHDTVYWYQQGPGQDPQFLISFYEKMQSDKGSIPDRFSAQQFSDYHSELNMSSLELGDSALYFCASSIGIGSENEKLFFGSGTQLSVL.

V and J are TRBV5-1 and TRBJ2-3; D might be TRBD1 (5 bases). The CDR3 length is 14 residues. Trimming removed 2 bases at V and 2 bases at J, with 9 bases between. Germline V gene data show CDR1 as SGHRS and CDR2 as YFSETQ. CDR3 loop: CASSLDSPTDTQYF. As DNA, the CDR3 is TGCGCCAGCAGCTTAGACAGCCCCACAGATACGCAGTATTTT.

J is TRBJ2-2 and V is TRBV6-1; a weak D match, TRBD1 (6 bases). CDR3 length: 15 residues. The V and J ends lost 3 bases and 4 bases respectively, with 12 bases between them. Germline-derived CDR1 and CDR2 are MNHNS and SASEGT. The chain's CDR3 is CASSERQGLTGELFF. In DNA, the CDR3 is TGTGCCAGCAGTGAGCGGCAGGGGCTCACCGGGGAGCTGTTTTTT.

In this sample, this clone turned up once. The chain couples TRBV9 to TRBJ2-1; D uncertain. The CDR3 is 14 amino acids. The V end was cut by 0 bases, the J end by 3 bases, with 7 bases between. CDR1 is SGDLS and CDR2 is YYNGEE in the germline V gene. The chain's CDR3 is CASSVVAGYNEQFF. For the CDR3, the DNA is TGTGCCAGCAGCGTAGTCGCAGGCTACAATGAGCAGTTCTTC.

This clone was recorded once. This chain links TRBV19 with TRBJ2-4; TRBD1 might be the D (5 bases). The CDR3 totals 13 residues. V was shortened by 5 bases and J by 7 bases, with 12 bases between the two germline ends. The germline V gene encodes CDR1 LNHDA and CDR2 SQIVND (reference sequence). Here the CDR3 DNA reads TGTGCCAGTAGTGGGGAACAGGAGAACATTCAGTACTTC. Translated, it gives CASSGEQENIQYF.

This clone was counted a single time. This chain links TRBV5-6 with TRBJ1-2, with a weak D call TRBD1 (5 bases). Germline V gene sequence: CDR1 SGHDT, CDR2 YYEEEE. The V and J ends lost 1 base and 8 bases respectively, with 9 bases between them. CDR3 length: 12 amino acids. The CDR3 bases are TGTGCCAGCAGCTTGCAGGGAAGGGGCTACACCTTC. Amino acid sequence: CASSLQGRGYTF. The full variable domain, with the rest looked up from reference TRBV5-6 and TRBJ1-2, is DAGVTQSPTHLIKTRGQQVTLRCSPKSGHDTVSWYQQALGQGPQFIFQYYEEEERQRGNFPDRFSGHQFPNYSSELNVNALLLGDSALYLCASSLQGRGYTFGSGTRLTVV.

The chain carries TRBV9 and TRBJ1-1; D unresolved. From germline, CDR1 is SGDLS and CDR2 YYNGEE. The germline V and J ends were trimmed by 3 bases and 0 bases, with 9 bases remaining between them. The CDR3 is 14 residues long. The CDR3 here is CASSGGSLNTEAFF. In DNA form, the CDR3 reads TGTGCCAGCAGCGGAGGCAGTTTGAACACTGAAGCTTTCTTT. Together with reference TRBV9 and TRBJ1-1, the CDR3 gives the full variable domain: DSGVTQTPKHLITATGQRVTLRCSPRSGDLSVYWYQQSLDQGLQFLIQYYNGEERAKGNILERFSAQQFPDLHSELNLSSLELGDSALYFCASSGGSLNTEAFFGQGTRLTVV.

This clone was observed once. The V gene is TRBV27, the J gene TRBJ1-5; TRBD1 might be the D (6 bases). The germline V gene encodes CDR1 MNHEY and CDR2 SMNVEV (reference sequence). V shed 5 bases and J shed 0 bases, with 11 bases lying between them. This CDR3 spans 15 amino acids. The CDR3 is CASSPGTSSNQPQHF. The CDR3 nucleotides are TGTGCCAGCAGTCCCGGGACAAGTAGCAATCAGCCCCAGCATTTT.

V is TRBV9 and J is TRBJ2-5; possibly TRBD1 or TRBD2 for D (5 bases each). The V gene's germline CDR1 is SGDLS and CDR2 YYNGEE. V dropped 4 bases and J dropped 1 base, with 8 bases sitting between them. The CDR3 loop spans 13 amino acids. For the CDR3, the DNA is TGTGCCAGCAGCCCCGGGACCCAAGAGACCCAGTACTTC. It translates to CASSPGTQETQYF. The variable domain in full, completed from reference TRBV9 and TRBJ2-5, reads DSGVTQTPKHLITATGQRVTLRCSPRSGDLSVYWYQQSLDQGLQFLIQYYNGEERAKGNILERFSAQQFPDLHSELNLSSLELGDSALYFCASSPGTQETQYFGPGTRLLVL.

For the CDR3, the DNA is TGTGCCAGCAGCGAGAAAGGGGAGACCCAGTACTTC. Translation: CASSEKGETQYF. The chain employs TRBV2 and TRBJ2-5; no clear D gene. This CDR3 contains 12 residues. V was pared by 6 bases and J by 5 bases, with 10 bases between. Per the germline V gene, CDR1 is SNHLY and CDR2 is FYNNEI.

V gene TRBV19 combines with J gene TRBJ2-5; 9 nucleotides match TRBD2. The V gene end was trimmed by 5 bases and the J gene end by 4 bases; junction bases not matched to a gene: 11. Germline values: CDR1 LNHDA, CDR2 SQIVND (reference sequence). The CDR3 totals 16 residues. The CDR3 loop is CASSGGSGRRLETQYF. CDR3 in DNA: TGTGCCAGTAGTGGCGGCAGCGGGAGGAGGTTAGAGACCCAGTACTTC.

This sequence joins TRBV9 and TRBJ2-2, with 7 bases matching TRBD2. Looked up from germline, CDR1 is SGDLS and CDR2 is YYNGEE. The CDR3 consists of 16 residues. The junction had 8 bases not matched to a gene; V was cut back by 0 bases and J by 6 bases. CDR3 DNA sequence: TGTGCCAGCAGCGTAGGACAGTGGGAGGGATCCGGGGAGCTGTTTTTT. Protein: CASSVGQWEGSGELFF.

This CDR3 is CASSLSRGTDTQYF. CDR3 DNA: TGTGCCAGCAGCTTAAGTAGGGGGACAGATACGCAGTATTTT. The chain couples TRBV11-2 to TRBJ2-3; TRBD1 might be the D (6 bases). The V and J ends lost 2 bases and 3 bases respectively, with 9 bases between them. Per germline, CDR1 SGHAT and CDR2 FQNNGV. The CDR3 is 14 residues long.